The next 11 T cell receptor beta chains were all read from a single sample in a study of Ad26.COV2.S vaccination and SARS-CoV-2 variants. Measured with immunoSEQ multiplex PCR; TCRdb has only the in-frame clones, and not every one. The sample yields 300,000 to 450,000 clones, about 92% seen once. The sample in question was peripheral blood, obtained after recovery from COVID-19. Receptor source: a human donor who had recovered from COVID-19.

The CDR3 loop is CASSLFGNTEAFF. The DNA for the CDR3 is TGTGCCAGCAGCCTATTTGGGAACACTGAAGCTTTCTTT. This chain connects TRBV5-5 to TRBJ1-1; D uncertain. V was shortened by 4 bases and J by 1 base, with 8 bases between the two germline ends. Germline CDR1 and CDR2: SGHKS and YYEKEE (reference sequence). CDR3 length: 13 amino acids.

The V and J genes are TRBV5-6 and TRBJ1-6; D unclear. V dropped 2 bases and J dropped 6 bases, with 9 bases sitting between them. Germline V gene lookup returns CDR1 SGHDT and CDR2 YYEEEE. The CDR3 has 14 residues. This CDR3 reads CASSFLDINSPLHF. The CDR3 coding sequence is TGTGCCAGCAGCTTTTTGGATATTAATTCACCCCTCCACTTT.

This clone was observed once. The gene calls are TRBV10-3 and TRBJ1-1; tentative D call: TRBD1 (6 bases). This CDR3 spans 13 amino acids. CDR1 is ENHRY, CDR2 SYGVKD, per germline. Trimming took 4 bases from V and 4 from J, leaving 10 bases between them. The DNA for the CDR3 is TGTGCCATCAGTGTCAAACAGGGCACTGAAGCTTTCTTT. As protein: CAISVKQGTEAFF.

CDR3 region: CASSSGTSGNTGELFF. As DNA, the CDR3 is TGTGCCAGCAGCTCCGGGACTAGCGGGAACACCGGGGAGCTGTTTTTT. This sequence joins TRBV9 and TRBJ2-2; 11 nucleotides line up with TRBD2. V gave up 4 bases and J gave up 1 base; unmatched junction bases: 3. The CDR3 loop spans 16 amino acids. Germline values: CDR1 SGDLS, CDR2 YYNGEE.

The V call is TRBV6-2 or TRBV6-3, the J call TRBJ2-3; unclear D gene. The V gene's germline CDR1 is MNHEY and CDR2 SVGEGT. CDR3 length: 14 amino acids. Trimming stripped 4 bases from V and 2 bases from J, with 10 bases between. The CDR3 loop reads CASSFGPTTDTQYF. In nucleotides, the CDR3 is TGTGCCAGCAGTTTTGGACCCACCACAGATACGCAGTATTTT.

This chain connects TRBV19 to TRBJ1-3; D is undetermined. Trimming took off 6 bases at V and 0 bases at J, with 12 bases between the two ends. Germline loops: CDR1 LNHDA, CDR2 SQIVND (reference sequence). This CDR3 spans 15 amino acids. The CDR3 spells CASSLTDGSGNTIYF. Written as DNA, the CDR3 is TGTGCCAGTAGCCTCACGGACGGCTCTGGAAACACCATATATTTT.

This rearrangement joins TRBV11-2 to TRBJ2-7; TRBD2 might be the D (5 bases). V was clipped by 5 bases and J by 3 bases, with 14 bases between them. Germline V gene lookup returns CDR1 SGHAT and CDR2 FQNNGV. The CDR3 length is 14 residues. In DNA form, the CDR3 reads TGTGCCAGCAGCCTTTTCGGGGAGAACTACGAGCAGTACTTC. Encoded protein: CASSLFGENYEQYF.

This rearrangement joins TRBV5-1 to TRBJ1-1; D ambiguous. The ends were cut back, 2 bases at V and 2 bases at J, with 7 bases in the middle. CDR1 is SGHRS and CDR2 is YFSETQ in the germline V gene. This CDR3 has 13 amino acids. CDR3 protein: CASSFQANTEAFF. CDR3 coding DNA: TGCGCCAGCAGCTTCCAGGCCAACACTGAAGCTTTCTTT. The whole variable domain, filled in from reference TRBV5-1 and TRBJ1-1, reads KAGVTQTPRYLIKTRGQQVTLSCSPISGHRSVSWYQQTPGQGLQFLFEYFSETQRNKGNFPGRFSGRQFSNSRSEMNVSTLELGDSALYLCASSFQANTEAFFGQGTRLTVV.

V usage is TRBV5-8 and J usage is TRBJ2-5; D is possibly TRBD1 (6 bases). CDR3 length: 13 amino acids. Trimming shortened V by 2 bases and J by 2 bases, and 7 bases separated the two germline ends. Germline V gives CDR1 SGHTS, CDR2 YDEGEE. The CDR3 coding sequence is TGTGCCAGCAGCTTTAGGGGGCAAGAGACCCAGTACTTC. Protein: CASSFRGQETQYF.

V is TRBV6-5 and J is TRBJ2-3; D tentatively reads TRBD1 or TRBD2 (5 bases each). V lost 10 bases, J lost 2 bases, and 13 bases lay in between. Germline CDR1 MNHEY, CDR2 SVGAGI. The CDR3 covers 13 residues. CDR3: CATAGTITDTQYF. Written as DNA, the CDR3 is TGTGCCACTGCCGGGACGATCACAGATACGCAGTATTTT.

Comments on this clone: A read error may produce the germline difference seen at one junction end. This chain joins TRBV13 and TRBJ2-4; 13 bases agree with TRBD2. CDR1 is PRHDT and CDR2 is FYEKMQ in the germline V gene (reference sequence). This CDR3 has 16 amino acids. The CDR3 DNA reads as TGTGCCAGCAGCTCGCAGGGACTAGCGGGGAAAAGCATTCAGTACTTC. Its translation: CASSSQGLAGKSIQYF.